These T cell receptor beta chains were read from a single sample in a study of control samples from healthy donors and cancer patients. TCRdb keeps only in-frame clones here, not all; method: immunoSEQ multiplex PCR. The sample includes about 110,000 clones, about nine tenths seen only once; the top ten take 4.4%. Sequencing was done on a sample of blood. Receptors originate from a human donor in good health. The donor label of this sample is uncertain. Each CDR3 is given with its conserved first and last residue. The D gene is left open where the match is weak. Expanded clones get a size class; other rows say once, few or many, or leave the size out.

V	size	D	J	CDR3	DNA
TRBV19	NA	NA	TRBJ1-6	CASRPGVVSGHYDSPLHF	TGTGCCAGTAGACCCGGCGTGGTGTCTGGGCATTATGATTCACCCCTCCACTTT
TRBV3-1/TRBV3-2	NA	NA	TRBJ1-1	CASSPDQGRNPNTEAFF	TGTGCCAGCAGCCCCGATCAGGGGCGCAACCCTAACACTGAAGCTTTCTTT
TRBV6-5	NA	TRBD1	TRBJ1-1	CASRQGSGTEAFF	TGTGCCAGCCGACAGGGATCTGGCACTGAAGCTTTCTTT
TRBV28	NA	NA	TRBJ1-5	CASSDRLGNQPQHF	TGTGCCAGCAGTGACAGGTTGGGCAATCAGCCCCAGCATTTT
TRBV18	NA	NA	TRBJ1-1	CASSSQTGHTEAFF	TGTGCCAGCTCATCTCAGACGGGTCACACTGAAGCTTTCTTT
TRBV7-2	once	TRBD2	TRBJ2-3	CASSLDGTSWRTDTQYF	TGTGCCAGCAGCCTTGACGGGACTAGCTGGCGCACAGATACGCAGTATTTT
TRBV7-3	NA	NA	TRBJ2-5	CASSEGQKETQYF	TGTGCCAGCAGCGAAGGACAGAAAGAGACCCAGTACTTC
TRBV25-1	NA	TRBD1	TRBJ2-3	CASSDSGGGQGWDTQYF	TGTGCCAGCAGTGATTCGGGTGGGGGACAGGGATGGGATACGCAGTATTTT
TRBV5-4	few	TRBD1	TRBJ1-2	CASSATGNRGYTF	TGTGCCAGCAGTGCGACAGGGAACAGGGGCTACACCTTC
TRBV7-9	few	NA	TRBJ1-2	CASSLKELEANYGYTF	TGTGCCAGCAGCTTAAAGGAGCTAGAAGCTAACTATGGCTACACCTTC
TRBV14	NA	NA	TRBJ2-3	CASSQDLSAADTQYF	TGTGCCAGCAGCCAAGATCTTAGTGCGGCAGATACGCAGTATTTT
TRBV10-3	NA	TRBD1	TRBJ1-1	CAIAGGANTEAFF	TGTGCCATAGCAGGGGGCGCGAACACTGAAGCTTTCTTT
TRBV6-1	NA	NA	TRBJ1-5	CASSEAKGVKNQPQHF	TGTGCCAGCAGTGAAGCCAAGGGAGTTAAAAATCAGCCCCAGCATTTT
TRBV6-6	NA	NA	TRBJ2-1	CASRVGGYNEQFF	TGTGCCAGCAGGGTCGGAGGGTACAATGAGCAGTTCTTC
TRBV5-4	NA	NA	TRBJ2-6	CASSLTASSGANVLTF	TGTGCCAGCAGCTTGACAGCCTCCTCTGGGGCCAACGTCCTGACTTTC
TRBV27	NA	NA	TRBJ2-1	CASSLQARNEQFF	TGTGCCAGCAGTTTACAAGCGAGGAATGAGCAGTTCTTC
TRBV9	NA	TRBD1	TRBJ1-2	CASSAGTVSARYTF	TGTGCCAGCAGCGCCGGGACAGTTTCCGCTCGCTACACCTTC
TRBV19	NA	NA	TRBJ2-7	CASSPAWNEQYF	TGTGCCAGTAGTCCCGCCTGGAACGAGCAGTACTTC
TRBV5-6	NA	NA	TRBJ1-1	CASSRWTRLAEAFF	TGTGCCAGCAGCCGTTGGACTCGATTAGCTGAAGCTTTCTTT
TRBV3-1/TRBV3-2	NA	NA	TRBJ1-2	CASSPGAGTYRYTF	TGTGCCAGCAGCCCCGGGGCAGGGACTTACCGCTACACCTTC
TRBV5-1	once	NA	TRBJ2-5	CASSLSGSLQETQYF	TGCGCCAGCAGCTTGTCAGGGAGTCTACAAGAGACCCAGTACTTC
TRBV10-1	few	NA	TRBJ1-4	CASPHPRGIGEKLFF	TGCGCCAGCCCTCATCCCAGGGGCATAGGGGAAAAACTGTTTTTT
TRBV27	NA	TRBD1	TRBJ1-2	CASSLGTDPNYGYTF	TGTGCCAGCAGTCTAGGGACAGACCCTAACTATGGCTACACCTTC
TRBV5-1	once	TRBD2	TRBJ2-3	CASSYNPSGGGDTQYF	TGCGCCAGCAGCTATAACCCTAGCGGGGGTGGAGATACGCAGTATTTT
TRBV13	NA	TRBD2	TRBJ2-1	CASSLPGATSGAYNEQFF	TGTGCCAGCAGCCTCCCCGGCGCGACTAGCGGCGCCTACAATGAGCAGTTCTTC
TRBV10-3	NA	TRBD2	TRBJ2-3	CAISEPEKAGWGTDTQYF	TGTGCCATCAGTGAGCCAGAGAAAGCGGGGTGGGGCACAGATACGCAGTATTTT
TRBV9	NA	TRBD2	TRBJ2-2	CASSARGTSGIDFRELFF	TGTGCCAGCAGCGCGAGAGGGACTAGCGGCATCGATTTCCGGGAGCTGTTTTTT
TRBV7-3	NA	NA	TRBJ2-1	CASSSRAYNEQFF	TGTGCCAGCAGCTCGCGAGCGTACAATGAGCAGTTCTTC
TRBV27	once	NA	TRBJ1-2	CASRDAEATYGYTF	TGTGCCAGCAGGGATGCGGAGGCTACCTATGGCTACACCTTC
TRBV29-1	NA	NA	TRBJ2-5	CSVMYQETQYF	TGCAGCGTTATGTACCAAGAGACCCAGTACTTC
TRBV29-1	NA	NA	TRBJ1-1	CSVEDLQFEAFF	TGCAGCGTTGAAGATCTTCAGTTTGAAGCTTTCTTT
TRBV5-8	NA	NA	TRBJ2-1	CASRGRLGGDNEQFF	TGTGCCAGCAGGGGGAGACTAGGAGGGGACAATGAGCAGTTCTTC
TRBV7-3	NA	TRBD2	TRBJ2-3	CASSTGLAGDTQYF	TGTGCCAGCAGCACAGGGCTAGCGGGGGATACGCAGTATTTT
TRBV6-5	NA	TRBD1	TRBJ1-5	CASSHSTGPWPQHF	TGTGCCAGCAGTCATTCGACAGGGCCATGGCCCCAGCATTTT
TRBV5-8	NA	NA	TRBJ2-1	CASSSSVWGNEQFF	TGTGCCAGCAGCTCCTCCGTCTGGGGAAATGAGCAGTTCTTC
TRBV3-1/TRBV3-2	NA	NA	TRBJ2-2	CASSQVYDTGELFF	TGTGCCAGCAGCCAAGTTTATGACACCGGGGAGCTGTTTTTT
TRBV6-1	NA	NA	TRBJ1-2	CASSENLGGNNYGYTF	TGTGCCAGCAGTGAAAACCTCGGGGGCAATAACTATGGCTACACCTTC
TRBV19	NA	TRBD1	TRBJ1-4	CASSIATDRAWIGEKLFF	TGTGCCAGTAGTATAGCCACGGACAGGGCTTGGATTGGAGAAAAACTGTTTTTT
TRBV10-3	NA	TRBD1	TRBJ1-3	CAISEQGANTIYF	TGTGCCATCAGTGAACAGGGGGCAAACACCATATATTTT
TRBV9	NA	NA	TRBJ1-5	CASSVVIRVPNQPQHF	TGTGCCAGCAGCGTAGTGATCCGGGTCCCCAATCAGCCCCAGCATTTT
TRBV5-4	NA	TRBD1	TRBJ1-1	CASSPGTGNTEAFF	TGTGCCAGCAGCCCCGGGACAGGGAACACTGAAGCTTTCTTT
TRBV7-8	NA	NA	TRBJ2-7	CASSLYSSSENEQYF	TGTGCCAGCAGCTTATATTCTAGCTCGGAAAATGAGCAGTACTTC
TRBV3-1/TRBV3-2	NA	NA	TRBJ2-5	CASSQEGETQYF	TGTGCCAGCAGCCAAGAAGGGGAGACCCAGTACTTC
TRBV6-6	NA	TRBD2	TRBJ2-2	CASSYSTSGGTGELFF	TGTGCCAGCAGTTACTCGACTAGCGGGGGTACCGGGGAGCTGTTTTTT
TRBV19	NA	TRBD1	TRBJ1-1	CASRPQGLSEAFF	TGTGCCAGTAGACCACAGGGGCTAAGTGAAGCTTTCTTT
TRBV18	NA	NA	TRBJ1-2	CASSGVMGPGAPGYTF	TGTGCCAGCTCCGGGGTAATGGGTCCCGGCGCCCCTGGCTACACCTTC
TRBV28	NA	NA	TRBJ1-6	CASSPPSRAFYNSPLHF	TGTGCCAGCAGTCCACCGTCCAGGGCGTTCTATAATTCACCCCTCCACTTT
TRBV12-3/TRBV12-4	NA	NA	TRBJ2-7	CASRLNTYEQYF	TGTGCCTCACGACTGAATACCTACGAGCAGTACTTC
TRBV7-2	once	NA	TRBJ2-3	CASSPEGQGLDTQYF	TGTGCCAGCAGCCCCGAGGGGCAGGGCCTAGATACGCAGTATTTT
TRBV7-9	NA	NA	TRBJ2-3	CASSLKRTDTQYF	TGTGCCAGCAGCTTAAAGCGCACAGATACGCAGTATTTT
TRBV7-2	once	TRBD1	TRBJ2-5	CASSRDSFRGETQYF	TGTGCCAGCAGTCGGGACAGTTTTCGCGGGGAGACCCAGTACTTC
TRBV7-9	once	NA	TRBJ2-1	CASSLAWGTGEQFF	TGTGCCAGCAGCTTAGCGTGGGGGACGGGTGAGCAGTTCTTC
TRBV6-6	NA	NA	TRBJ1-2	CASSYDGQMNYGYTF	TGTGCCAGCAGTTACGACGGACAAATGAACTATGGCTACACCTTC
TRBV5-4	NA	TRBD1	TRBJ1-4	CASSLGQEREKLFF	TGTGCCAGCAGCCTAGGACAGGAGAGGGAAAAACTGTTTTTT
TRBV30	NA	NA	TRBJ1-4	CAWSVLPGINEKLFF	TGTGCCTGGAGTGTACTCCCAGGGATCAATGAAAAACTGTTTTTT
TRBV5-1	NA	TRBD2	TRBJ2-3	CASTTSGGSTDTQYF	TGCGCCAGTACGACTAGCGGGGGCAGCACAGATACGCAGTATTTT
TRBV5-8	NA	NA	TRBJ1-5	CASSSQNQPQHF	TGTGCCAGCAGCTCCCAGAATCAGCCCCAGCATTTT
TRBV19	NA	NA	TRBJ2-4	CASRKGSIQYF	TGTGCCTCTAGGAAAGGAAGCATTCAGTACTTC